The present T cell receptor (beta chain) was sequenced within a study of blood T cell repertoires in COVID-19. As for the study in general: Both acute and convalescent COVID-19 samples were obtained from the United States, Italy and Spain.

Only in-frame clones appear in the TCRdb table, and some are missing; sequencing was by immunoSEQ multiplex PCR. The table lists 90,000 to 150,000 clones, 70% to 80% of them singletons. The germline V gene encodes CDR1 SGHKS and CDR2 YYEKEE (reference sequence). V was shortened by 4 bases and J by 4 bases, with 18 bases between the two germline ends. CDR3 length: 16 residues. This chain connects TRBV5-5 to TRBJ1-3, with D possibly matching TRBD1 (6 bases). The sequencing sample was made of peripheral blood. This TCR came from a human donor in a cohort sampled during active COVID-19. The CDR3 reads CASSPRRQGSGNTIYF. The CDR3 DNA follows: TGTGCCAGCAGCCCGAGACGCCAGGGGTCAGGAAACACCATATATTTT.